This TCR beta chain is from a study of shared clonotypes between healthy human individuals. Findings and limits, study-wide: Only a few donors were included, so the genetic and exposure-history diversity represented was limited. The study sampled only blood, and tissue repertoires likely differ. Generation probabilities were higher for clonotypes shared across all four sorted-subset donors than for unshared ones.

Concerning this clone itself: The antigen is unknown.

The table came from immunoSEQ multiplex PCR; TCRdb's copy has only in-frame clones and leaves some out. This sample carries 2 million to 2.5 million clones, 90% to 95% of them seen once, and the ten largest clones take more than 0.1%. V was trimmed by 7 bases and J by 9 bases, leaving 16 bases between them. This CDR3 spans 14 amino acids. Per germline, CDR1 LNHDA and CDR2 SQIVND (reference sequence). This TCR came from a man aged 18 to 30 in good health. The chain couples TRBV19 to TRBJ1-6; D ambiguous. The sequencing sample was made of naive CD4+ T cells sorted from blood. The subset here: CD45RA+ positively selected. The CDR3: CASKSATDSSPLHF. The CDR3, as DNA: TGTGCCAGTAAGTCCGCGACGGATAGTTCACCCCTCCACTTT.